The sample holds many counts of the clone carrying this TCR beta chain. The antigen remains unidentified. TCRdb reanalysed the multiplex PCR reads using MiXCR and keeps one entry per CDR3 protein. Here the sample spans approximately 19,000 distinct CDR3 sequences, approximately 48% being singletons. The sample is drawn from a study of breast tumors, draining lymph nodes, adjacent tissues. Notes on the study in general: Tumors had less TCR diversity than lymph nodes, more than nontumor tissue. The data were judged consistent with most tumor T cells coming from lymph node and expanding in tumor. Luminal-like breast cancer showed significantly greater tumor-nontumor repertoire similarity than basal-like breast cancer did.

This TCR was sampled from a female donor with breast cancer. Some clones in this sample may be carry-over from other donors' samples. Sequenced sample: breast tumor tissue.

The CDR3 reads CASSPGGGDITDTQYF. CDR3 nucleotide sequence: TGTGCCAGCAGCCCGGGGGGAGGGGACATCACAGATACGCAGTATTTT. The V gene is TRBV9, the J gene TRBJ2-3, with a possible D match to TRBD2 (7 bases). CDR1 and CDR2 from the germline V gene are SGDLS and YYNGEE. The CDR3 contains 16 residues. Trimming pared 4 bases from V and 2 bases from J, leaving 17 bases between.